The clone carrying this TCR beta chain was seen a handful of times. Together with a sample-barcoded 5' primer, a J-beta primer mix was included in a second PCR lasting roughly 6 to 12 cycles. TCRdb passed the 5' RACE reads through MiXCR, listing each CDR3 protein once. The data contain approximately 800,000 distinct CDR3 sequences, 55% to 75% of them singletons. These data belong to a study of blood T cells in healthy people across ages. The CDR3 spans 16 residues. The chain employs TRBV12-3 or TRBV12-4 and TRBJ2-4; 13 nucleotides line up with TRBD2. The J call is uncertain, as TRBJ2-7 better fits the DNA end. This TCR derives from a man aged 25 to 40 in good health. The material sequenced was blood. The CDR3 here is CASSRTGTSGRAEQYF. DNA for the CDR3: TGTGCCAGCAGCCGAACCGGTACTAGCGGGAGGGCCGAGCAGTACTTC.